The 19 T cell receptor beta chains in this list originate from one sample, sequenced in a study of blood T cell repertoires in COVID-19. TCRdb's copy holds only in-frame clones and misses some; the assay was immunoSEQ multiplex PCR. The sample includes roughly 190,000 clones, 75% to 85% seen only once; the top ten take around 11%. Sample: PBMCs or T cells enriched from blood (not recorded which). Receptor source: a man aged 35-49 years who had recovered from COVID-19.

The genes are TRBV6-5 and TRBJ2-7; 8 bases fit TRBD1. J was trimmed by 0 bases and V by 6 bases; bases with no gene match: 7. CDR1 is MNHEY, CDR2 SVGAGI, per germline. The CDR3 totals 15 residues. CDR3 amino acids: CASRPGGLSSYEQYF. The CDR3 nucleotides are TGTGCCAGCAGGCCAGGGGGCTTAAGCTCCTACGAGCAGTACTTC.

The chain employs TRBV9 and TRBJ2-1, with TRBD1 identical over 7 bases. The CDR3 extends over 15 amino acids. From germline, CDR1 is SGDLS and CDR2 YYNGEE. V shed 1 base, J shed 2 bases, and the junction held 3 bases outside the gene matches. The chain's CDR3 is CASSVTGTAYNEQFF. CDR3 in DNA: TGTGCCAGCAGCGTAACCGGGACAGCCTACAATGAGCAGTTCTTC.

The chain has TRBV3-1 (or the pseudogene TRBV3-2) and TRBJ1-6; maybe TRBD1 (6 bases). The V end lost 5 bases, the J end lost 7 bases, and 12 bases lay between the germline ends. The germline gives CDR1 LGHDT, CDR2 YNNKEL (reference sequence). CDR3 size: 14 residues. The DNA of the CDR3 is TGTGCCAGCAGCGAACAGGGTAACAATTCACCCCTCCACTTT. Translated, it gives CASSEQGNNSPLHF.

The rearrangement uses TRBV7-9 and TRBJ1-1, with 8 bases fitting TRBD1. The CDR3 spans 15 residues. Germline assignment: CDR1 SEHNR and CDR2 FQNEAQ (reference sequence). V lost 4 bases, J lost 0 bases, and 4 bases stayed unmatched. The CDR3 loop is CASSSWDRLNTEAFF. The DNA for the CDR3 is TGTGCCAGCAGCTCGTGGGACAGGTTGAACACTGAAGCTTTCTTT.

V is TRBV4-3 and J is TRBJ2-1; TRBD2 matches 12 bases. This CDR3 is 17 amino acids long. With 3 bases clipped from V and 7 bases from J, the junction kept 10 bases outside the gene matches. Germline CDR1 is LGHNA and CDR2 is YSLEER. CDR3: CASSHGLAGLFGNEQFF. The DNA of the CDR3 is TGCGCCAGCAGCCATGGACTAGCGGGATTATTTGGAAATGAGCAGTTCTTC.

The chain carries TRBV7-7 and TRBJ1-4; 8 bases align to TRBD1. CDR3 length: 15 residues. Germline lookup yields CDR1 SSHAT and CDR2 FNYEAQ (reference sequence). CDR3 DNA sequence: TGTGCTAGCGGTCGCCTGACAGGGGAGAATGAAAAACTGTTTTTT. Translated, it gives CASGRLTGENEKLFF. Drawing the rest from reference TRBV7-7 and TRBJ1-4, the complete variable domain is GAGVSQSPRYKVTKRGQDVTLRCDPISSHATLYWYQQALGQGPEFLTYFNYEAQPDKSGLPSDRFSAERPEGSISTLTIQRTEQRDSAMYRCASGRLTGENEKLFFGSGTQLSVL.

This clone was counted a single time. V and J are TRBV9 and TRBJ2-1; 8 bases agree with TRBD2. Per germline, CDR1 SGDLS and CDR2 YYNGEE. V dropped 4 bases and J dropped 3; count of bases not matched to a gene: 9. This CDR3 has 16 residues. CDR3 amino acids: CASSSPGLVGYNEQFF. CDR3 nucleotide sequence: TGTGCCAGCAGCTCACCGGGACTAGTTGGCTACAATGAGCAGTTCTTC.

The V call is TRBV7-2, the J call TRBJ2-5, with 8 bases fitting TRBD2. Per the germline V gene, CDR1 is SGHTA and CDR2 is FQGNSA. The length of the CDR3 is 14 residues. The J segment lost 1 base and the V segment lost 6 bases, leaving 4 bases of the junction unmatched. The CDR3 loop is CASSTGLAQETQYF. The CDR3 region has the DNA TGTGCCAGCAGTACCGGACTAGCCCAAGAGACCCAGTACTTC. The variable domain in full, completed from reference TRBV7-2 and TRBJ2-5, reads GAGVSQSPSNKVTEKGKDVELRCDPISGHTALYWYRQSLGQGLEFLIYFQGNSAPDKSGLPSDRFSAERTGGSVSTLTIQRTQQEDSAVYLCASSTGLAQETQYFGPGTRLLVL.

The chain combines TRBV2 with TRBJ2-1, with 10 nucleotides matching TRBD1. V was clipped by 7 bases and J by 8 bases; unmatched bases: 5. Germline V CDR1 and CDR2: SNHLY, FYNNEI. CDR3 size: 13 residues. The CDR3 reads CASISDRGDEQFF. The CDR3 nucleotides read TGTGCCAGCATATCGGACAGGGGGGATGAGCAGTTCTTC.

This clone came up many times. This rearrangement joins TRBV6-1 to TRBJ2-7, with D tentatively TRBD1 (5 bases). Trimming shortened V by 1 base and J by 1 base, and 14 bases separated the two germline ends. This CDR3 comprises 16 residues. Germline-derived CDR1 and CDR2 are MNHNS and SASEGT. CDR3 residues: CASSEEMVRGSYEQYV. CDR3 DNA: TGTGCCAGCAGTGAAGAAATGGTTAGGGGATCCTACGAGCAGTACGTC.

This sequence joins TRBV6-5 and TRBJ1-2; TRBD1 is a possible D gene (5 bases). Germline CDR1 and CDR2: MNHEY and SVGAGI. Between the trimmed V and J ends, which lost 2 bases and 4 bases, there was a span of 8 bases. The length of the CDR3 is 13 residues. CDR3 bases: TGTGCCAGCAGTTACACAGGATCCTATGGCTACACCTTC. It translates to CASSYTGSYGYTF.

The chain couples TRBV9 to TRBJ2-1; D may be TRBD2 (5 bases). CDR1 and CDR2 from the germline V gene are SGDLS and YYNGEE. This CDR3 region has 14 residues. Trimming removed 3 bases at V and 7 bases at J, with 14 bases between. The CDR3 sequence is CASSGTSSWNEQFF. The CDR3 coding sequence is TGTGCCAGCAGCGGAACTAGTTCCTGGAATGAGCAGTTCTTC.

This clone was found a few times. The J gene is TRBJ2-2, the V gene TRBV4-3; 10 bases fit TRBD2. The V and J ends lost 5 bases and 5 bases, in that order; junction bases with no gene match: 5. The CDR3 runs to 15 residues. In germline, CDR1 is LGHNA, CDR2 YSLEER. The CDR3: CASSGLAGGTGELFF. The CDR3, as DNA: TGCGCCAGCAGCGGATTAGCGGGAGGTACCGGGGAGCTGTTTTTT.

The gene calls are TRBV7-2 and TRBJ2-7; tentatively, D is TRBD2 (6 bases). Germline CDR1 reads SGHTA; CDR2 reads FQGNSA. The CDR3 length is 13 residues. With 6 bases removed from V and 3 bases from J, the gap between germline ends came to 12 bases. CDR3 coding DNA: TGTGCCAGCAGTCCGGGACTTGACTACGAGCAGTACTTC. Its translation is CASSPGLDYEQYF.

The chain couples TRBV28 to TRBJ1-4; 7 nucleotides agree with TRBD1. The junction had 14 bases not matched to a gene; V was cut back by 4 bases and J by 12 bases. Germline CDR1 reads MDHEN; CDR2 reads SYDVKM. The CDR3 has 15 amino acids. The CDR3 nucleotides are TGTGCCAGCAGTTCACCGGGACAGAACGTTTTGGAACTGTTTTTT. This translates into CASSSPGQNVLELFF.

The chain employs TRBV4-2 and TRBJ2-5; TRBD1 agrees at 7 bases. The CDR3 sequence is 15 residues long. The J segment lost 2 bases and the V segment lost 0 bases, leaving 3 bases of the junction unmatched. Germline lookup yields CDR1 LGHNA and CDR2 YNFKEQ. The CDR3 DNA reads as TGTGCCAGCAGCCAAGATCCAGGGGGACAAGAGACCCAGTACTTC. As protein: CASSQDPGGQETQYF.

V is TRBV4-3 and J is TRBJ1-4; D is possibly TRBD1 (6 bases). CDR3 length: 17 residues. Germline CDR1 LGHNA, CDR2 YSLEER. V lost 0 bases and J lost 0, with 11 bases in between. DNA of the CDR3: TGCGCCAGCAGCCAAGAAGGGGACATTGCAACTAATGAAAAACTGTTTTTT. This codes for CASSQEGDIATNEKLFF.

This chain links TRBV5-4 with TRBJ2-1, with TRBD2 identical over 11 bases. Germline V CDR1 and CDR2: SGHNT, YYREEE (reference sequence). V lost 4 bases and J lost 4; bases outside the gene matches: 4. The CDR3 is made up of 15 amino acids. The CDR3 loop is CASSETSGSYNEQFF. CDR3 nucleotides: TGTGCCAGCAGCGAAACTAGCGGGAGTTACAATGAGCAGTTCTTC. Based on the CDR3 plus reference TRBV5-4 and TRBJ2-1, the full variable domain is ETGVTQSPTHLIKTRGQQVTLRCSSQSGHNTVSWYQQALGQGPQFIFQYYREEENGRGNFPPRFSGLQFPNYSSELNVNALELDDSALYLCASSETSGSYNEQFFGPGTRLTVL.

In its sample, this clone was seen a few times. CDR3 region: CASSFPTGVGYTF. Here the CDR3 DNA reads TGTGCCAGCAGTTTCCCGACAGGGGTTGGCTACACCTTC. The chain is built from TRBV6-5 and TRBJ1-2; 8 nucleotides agree with TRBD1. Germline lookup yields CDR1 MNHEY and CDR2 SVGAGI. The V and J ends lost 4 bases and 7 bases, in that order; junction bases with no gene match: 5. This CDR3 has 13 amino acids.